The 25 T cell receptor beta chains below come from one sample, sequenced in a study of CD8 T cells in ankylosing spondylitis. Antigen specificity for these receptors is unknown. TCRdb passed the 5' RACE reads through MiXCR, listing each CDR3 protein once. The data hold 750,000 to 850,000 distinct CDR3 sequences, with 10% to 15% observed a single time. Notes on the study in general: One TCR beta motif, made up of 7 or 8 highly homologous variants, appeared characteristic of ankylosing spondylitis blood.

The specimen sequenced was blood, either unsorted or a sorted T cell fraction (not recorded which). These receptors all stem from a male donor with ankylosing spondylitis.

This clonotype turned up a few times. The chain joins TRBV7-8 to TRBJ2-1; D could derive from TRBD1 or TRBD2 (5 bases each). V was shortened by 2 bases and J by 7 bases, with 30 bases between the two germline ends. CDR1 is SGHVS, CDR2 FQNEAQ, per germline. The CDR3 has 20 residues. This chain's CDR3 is CASSLSVPDWDPAFGNEQFF. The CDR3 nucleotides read TGTGCCAGCAGCTTATCAGTCCCCGATTGGGACCCAGCTTTCGGGAATGAGCAGTTCTTC.

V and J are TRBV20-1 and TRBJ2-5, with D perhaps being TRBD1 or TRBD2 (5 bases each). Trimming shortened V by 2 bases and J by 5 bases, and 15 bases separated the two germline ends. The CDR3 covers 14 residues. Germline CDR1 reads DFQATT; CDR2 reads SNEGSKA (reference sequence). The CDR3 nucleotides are TGCAGTGCTAGACAAGATGGGGGTGGGGAGACCCAGTACTTC. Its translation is CSARQDGGGETQYF.

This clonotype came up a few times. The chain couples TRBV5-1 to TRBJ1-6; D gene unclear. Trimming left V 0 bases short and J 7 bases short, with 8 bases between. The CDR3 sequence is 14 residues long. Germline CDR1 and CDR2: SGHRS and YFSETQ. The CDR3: CASSLGEENSPLHF. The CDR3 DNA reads TGCGCCAGCAGCTTGGGTGAAGAGAATTCACCCCTCCACTTT.

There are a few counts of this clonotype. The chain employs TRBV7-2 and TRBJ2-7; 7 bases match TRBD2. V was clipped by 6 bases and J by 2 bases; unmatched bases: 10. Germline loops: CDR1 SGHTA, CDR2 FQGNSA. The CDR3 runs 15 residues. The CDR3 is CASSVRSGRTYEQYF. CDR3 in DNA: TGTGCCAGCAGTGTAAGATCCGGGAGGACCTACGAGCAGTACTTC.

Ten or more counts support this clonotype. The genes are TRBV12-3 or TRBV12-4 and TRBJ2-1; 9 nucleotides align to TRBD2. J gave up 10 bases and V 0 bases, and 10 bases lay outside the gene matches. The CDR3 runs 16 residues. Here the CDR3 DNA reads TGTGCCAGCAGTTTAGCATCCGCGGGGGGGCAGTTCGAGCAGTTCTTC. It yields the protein CASSLASAGGQFEQFF.

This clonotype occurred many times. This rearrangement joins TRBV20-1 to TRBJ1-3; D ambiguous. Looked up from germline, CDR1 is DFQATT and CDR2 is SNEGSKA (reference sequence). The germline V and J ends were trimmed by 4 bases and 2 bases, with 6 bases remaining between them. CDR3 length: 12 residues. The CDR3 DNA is TGCAGTGCTACTCAGGCTGGAAACACCATATATTTT. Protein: CSATQAGNTIYF.

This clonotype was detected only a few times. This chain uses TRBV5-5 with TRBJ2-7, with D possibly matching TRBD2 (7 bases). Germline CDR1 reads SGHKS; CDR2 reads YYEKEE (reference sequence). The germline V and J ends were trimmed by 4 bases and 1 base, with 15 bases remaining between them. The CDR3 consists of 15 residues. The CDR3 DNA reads TGTGCCAGCAGCCTGAGGGGGGGAACGTCCTACGAGCAGTACTTC. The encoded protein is CASSLRGGTSYEQYF.

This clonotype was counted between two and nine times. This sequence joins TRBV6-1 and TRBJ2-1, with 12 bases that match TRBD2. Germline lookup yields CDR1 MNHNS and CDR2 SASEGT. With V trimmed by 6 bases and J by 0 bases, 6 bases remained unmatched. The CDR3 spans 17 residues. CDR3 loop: CASRLAGGASSYNEQFF. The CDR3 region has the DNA TGTGCCAGCAGACTAGCGGGGGGAGCGAGCTCCTACAATGAGCAGTTCTTC.

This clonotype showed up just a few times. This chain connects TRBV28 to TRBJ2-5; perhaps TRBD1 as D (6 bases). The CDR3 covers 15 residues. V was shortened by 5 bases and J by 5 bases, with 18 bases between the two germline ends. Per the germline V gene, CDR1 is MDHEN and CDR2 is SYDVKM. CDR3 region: CASSPYRDGEETQYF. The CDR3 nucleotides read TGTGCCAGCAGTCCGTACAGGGATGGGGAGGAGACCCAGTACTTC.

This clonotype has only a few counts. CDR3: CASSWGAVDEQFF. The CDR3 nucleotides read TGTGCCAGCAGCTGGGGTGCGGTCGATGAGCAGTTCTTC. This rearrangement joins TRBV7-8 to TRBJ2-1; D is unclear. CDR3 length equals 13 residues. The germline CDR1 and CDR2 sequences are SGHVS and FQNEAQ. V was pared by 4 bases and J by 8 bases, with 12 bases between.

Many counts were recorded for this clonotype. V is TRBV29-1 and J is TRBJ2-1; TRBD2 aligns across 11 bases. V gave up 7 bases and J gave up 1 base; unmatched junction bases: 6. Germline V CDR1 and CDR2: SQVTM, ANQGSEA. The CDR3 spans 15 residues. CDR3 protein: CSAASGRYSYNEQFF. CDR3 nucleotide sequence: TGCAGCGCGGCTAGCGGGAGGTATTCCTACAATGAGCAGTTCTTC.

The chain's CDR3 is CASSSLGDYSYNEQFF. The CDR3 DNA reads as TGTGCCAGCAGCTCACTCGGGGACTACTCCTACAATGAGCAGTTCTTC. The V gene is TRBV7-8, the J gene TRBJ2-1; 7 nucleotides align to TRBD2. After removal of 4 bases from V and 0 bases from J, the junction contained 6 bases not matched to a gene. This CDR3 contains 16 residues. Germline CDR1 and CDR2: SGHVS and FQNEAQ.

The DNA of the CDR3 is TGTGCCTGGAGTGACGGGGGTGGGGGGACCCAGCATTTT. Its translation: CAWSDGGGGTQHF. The chain is built from TRBV30 and TRBJ1-5; possible D gene TRBD1, 5 bases. V lost 1 base to trimming and J lost 11 bases, with 15 bases between them. There are 13 residues in the CDR3. The germline V gene has CDR1 GTSNPN and CDR2 SVGIG (reference sequence).

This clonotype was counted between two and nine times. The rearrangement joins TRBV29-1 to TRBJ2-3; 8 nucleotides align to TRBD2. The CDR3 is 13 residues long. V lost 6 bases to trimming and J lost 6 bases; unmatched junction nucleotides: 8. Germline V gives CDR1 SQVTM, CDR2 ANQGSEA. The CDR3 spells CSVPIAGSDTQYF. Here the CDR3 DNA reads TGCAGCGTACCCATAGCGGGGTCGGATACGCAGTATTTT.

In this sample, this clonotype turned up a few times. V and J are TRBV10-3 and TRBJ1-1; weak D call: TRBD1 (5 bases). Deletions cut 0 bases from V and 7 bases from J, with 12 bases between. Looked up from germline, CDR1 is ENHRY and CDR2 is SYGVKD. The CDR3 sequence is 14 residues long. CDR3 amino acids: CAISESAREGEAFF. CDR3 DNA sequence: TGTGCCATCAGTGAGTCTGCCAGGGAAGGTGAAGCTTTCTTT.

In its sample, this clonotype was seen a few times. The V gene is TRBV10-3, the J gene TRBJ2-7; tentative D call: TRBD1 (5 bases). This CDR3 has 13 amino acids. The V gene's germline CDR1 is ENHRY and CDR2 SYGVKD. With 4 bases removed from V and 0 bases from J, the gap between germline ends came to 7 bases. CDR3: CAISVGHSYEQYF. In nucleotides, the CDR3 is TGTGCCATCAGTGTTGGACACTCCTACGAGCAGTACTTC.

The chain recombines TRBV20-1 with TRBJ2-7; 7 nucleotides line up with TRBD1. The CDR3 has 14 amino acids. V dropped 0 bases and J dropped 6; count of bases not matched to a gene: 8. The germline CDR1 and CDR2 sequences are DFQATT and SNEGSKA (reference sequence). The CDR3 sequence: CSAREAGPGGEQYF. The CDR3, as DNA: TGCAGTGCTAGAGAGGCTGGTCCAGGGGGCGAGCAGTACTTC.

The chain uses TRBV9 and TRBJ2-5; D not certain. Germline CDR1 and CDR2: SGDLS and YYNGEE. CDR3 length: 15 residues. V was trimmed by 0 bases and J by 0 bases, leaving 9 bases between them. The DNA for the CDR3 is TGTGCCAGCAGCGTAGTGGACGGGTACCAAGAGACCCAGTACTTC. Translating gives CASSVVDGYQETQYF. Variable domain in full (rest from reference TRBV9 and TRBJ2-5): DSGVTQTPKHLITATGQRVTLRCSPRSGDLSVYWYQQSLDQGLQFLIQYYNGEERAKGNILERFSAQQFPDLHSELNLSSLELGDSALYFCASSVVDGYQETQYFGPGTRLLVL.

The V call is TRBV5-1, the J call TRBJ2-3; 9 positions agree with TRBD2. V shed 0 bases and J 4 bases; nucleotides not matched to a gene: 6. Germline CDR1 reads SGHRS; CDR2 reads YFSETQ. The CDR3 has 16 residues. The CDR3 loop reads CASSLAPSGNSDTQYF. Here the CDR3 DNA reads TGCGCCAGCAGCTTGGCCCCTAGCGGGAACTCAGATACGCAGTATTTT. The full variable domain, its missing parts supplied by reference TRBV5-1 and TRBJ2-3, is KAGVTQTPRYLIKTRGQQVTLSCSPISGHRSVSWYQQTPGQGLQFLFEYFSETQRNKGNFPGRFSGRQFSNSRSEMNVSTLELGDSALYLCASSLAPSGNSDTQYFGPGTRLTVL.

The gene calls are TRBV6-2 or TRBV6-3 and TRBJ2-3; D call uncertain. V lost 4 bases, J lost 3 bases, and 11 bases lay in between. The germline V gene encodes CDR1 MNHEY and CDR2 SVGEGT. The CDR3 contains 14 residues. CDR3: CASSLPSQTDTQYF. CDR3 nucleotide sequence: TGTGCCAGCAGTTTACCATCTCAGACAGATACGCAGTATTTT.

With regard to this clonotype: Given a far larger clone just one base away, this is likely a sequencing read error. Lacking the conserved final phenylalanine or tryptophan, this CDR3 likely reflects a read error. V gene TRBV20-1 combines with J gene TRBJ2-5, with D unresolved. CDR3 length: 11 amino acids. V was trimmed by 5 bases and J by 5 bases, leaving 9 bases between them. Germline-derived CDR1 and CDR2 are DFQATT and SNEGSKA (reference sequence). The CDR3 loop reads CSAPRGETQYY. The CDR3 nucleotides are TGCAGTGCTCCTCGAGGCGAGACCCAGTACTAC.

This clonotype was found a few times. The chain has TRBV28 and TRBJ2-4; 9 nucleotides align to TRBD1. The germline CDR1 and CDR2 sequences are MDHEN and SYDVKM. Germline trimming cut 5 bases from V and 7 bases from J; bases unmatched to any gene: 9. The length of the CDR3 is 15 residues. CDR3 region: CASSPRDRVDNIQYF. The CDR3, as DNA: TGTGCCAGCAGTCCGCGGGACAGGGTAGATAACATTCAGTACTTC. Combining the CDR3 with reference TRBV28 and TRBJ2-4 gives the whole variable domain DVKVTQSSRYLVKRTGEKVFLECVQDMDHENMFWYRQDPGLGLRLIYFSYDVKMKEKGDIPEGYSVSREKKERFSLILESASTNQTSMYLCASSPRDRVDNIQYFGAGTRLSVL.

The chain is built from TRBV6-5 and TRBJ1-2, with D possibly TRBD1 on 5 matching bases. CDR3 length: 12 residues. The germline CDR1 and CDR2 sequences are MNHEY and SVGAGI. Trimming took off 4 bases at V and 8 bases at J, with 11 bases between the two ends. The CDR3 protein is CASSSSDKGYTF. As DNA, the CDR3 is TGTGCCAGCAGTTCGTCGGACAAAGGCTACACCTTC.

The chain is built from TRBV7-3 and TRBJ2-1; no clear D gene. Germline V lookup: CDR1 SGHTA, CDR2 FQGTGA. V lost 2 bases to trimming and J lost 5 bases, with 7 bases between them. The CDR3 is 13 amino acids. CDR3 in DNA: TGTGCCAGCAGCTTACGGGTGCACAATGAGCAGTTCTTC. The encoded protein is CASSLRVHNEQFF. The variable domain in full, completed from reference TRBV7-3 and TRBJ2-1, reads GAGVSQTPSNKVTEKGKYVELRCDPISGHTALYWYRQSLGQGPEFLIYFQGTGAADDSGLPNDRFFAVRPEGSVSTLKIQRTERGDSAVYLCASSLRVHNEQFFGPGTRLTVL.

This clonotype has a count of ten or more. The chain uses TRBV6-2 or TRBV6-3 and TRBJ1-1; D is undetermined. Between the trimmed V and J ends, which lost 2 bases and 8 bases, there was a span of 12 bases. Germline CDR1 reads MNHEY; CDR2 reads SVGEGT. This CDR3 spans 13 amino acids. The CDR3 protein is CASSYPPPLEAFF. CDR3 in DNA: TGTGCCAGCAGTTACCCCCCTCCCTTAGAAGCTTTCTTT.